Listed below are T cell receptor beta chains from one sample, sequenced in a study of cytomegalovirus exposure and HLA in healthy donors. Assay: immunoSEQ multiplex PCR; the TCRdb copy retains only in-frame clones and omits some. The sample has roughly 250,000 clones; 75% to 90% are singletons. The specimen sequenced was PBMCs. Receptors were obtained from a girl aged 2 to 10 in good health and CMV-seronegative. Each CDR3 is given with its conserved first and last residue. A D gene is named only where the DNA matches it firmly. Size values are once, few and many counts, or a class for expanded clones, and some rows have none.

V: TRBV13
D: TRBD1
size: NA
J: TRBJ1-1
CDR3: CASSPRTGGMNTEAFF
DNA: TGTGCCAGCAGCCCACGGACAGGGGGTATGAACACTGAAGCTTTCTTT

V: TRBV11-2
D: NA
size: few
J: TRBJ2-7
CDR3: CASRRYVRSEQYF
DNA: TGTGCCAGCAGACGCTACGTGCGTAGTGAGCAGTACTTC

V: TRBV5-5
D: NA
size: few
J: TRBJ2-7
CDR3: CASSHWVREQYF
DNA: TGTGCCAGCAGCCACTGGGTGAGGGAGCAGTACTTC

V: TRBV2
D: TRBD2
size: NA
J: TRBJ2-1
CDR3: CASSGLAGARDEQFF
DNA: TGTGCCAGCAGTGGACTAGCGGGAGCTAGGGATGAGCAGTTCTTC

V: TRBV27
D: NA
size: few
J: TRBJ2-1
CDR3: CASSLYNEQFF
DNA: TGTGCCAGCAGTCTTTACAATGAGCAGTTCTTC

V: TRBV7-2
D: NA
size: NA
J: TRBJ1-1
CDR3: CASSLDRGEAFF
DNA: TGTGCCAGCAGCTTAGATCGGGGGGAAGCTTTCTTT

V: TRBV30
D: NA
size: once
J: TRBJ1-6
CDR3: CAWSVGGSWRINSPLHF
DNA: TGTGCCTGGAGTGTAGGTGGGTCATGGCGGATTAATTCACCCCTCCACTTT

V: TRBV7-2
D: NA
size: NA
J: TRBJ1-4
CDR3: CASRRDGRTNEKLFF
DNA: TGTGCCAGCAGACGAGACGGGAGAACTAATGAAAAACTGTTTTTT

V: TRBV5-1
D: NA
size: NA
J: TRBJ1-2
CDR3: CASSLAPDRPHYGYTF
DNA: TGCGCCAGCAGCTTGGCACCGGACAGACCACACTATGGCTACACCTTC

V: TRBV30
D: NA
size: NA
J: TRBJ1-5
CDR3: CAWSPPRHTYSNQPQHF
DNA: TGTGCCTGGAGTCCCCCCCGCCATACCTATAGCAATCAGCCCCAGCATTTT

V: TRBV4-1
D: TRBD2
size: NA
J: TRBJ2-2
CDR3: CASSQVSGGLAGNSHPGELFF
DNA: TGCGCCAGCAGCCAAGTGAGTGGTGGCCTAGCGGGAAATTCCCACCCCGGGGAGCTGTTTTTT

V: TRBV2
D: TRBD2
size: NA
J: TRBJ2-1
CDR3: CASQPGGAILEQFF
DNA: TGTGCCAGCCAGCCGGGGGGGGCCATCCTTGAGCAGTTCTTC

V: TRBV7-4
D: NA
size: NA
J: TRBJ2-5
CDR3: CASSFSSGETQYF
DNA: TGTGCCAGCAGCTTCAGTTCCGGGGAGACCCAGTACTTC

V: TRBV7-9
D: NA
size: NA
J: TRBJ2-7
CDR3: CASSLVSGPQEQYF
DNA: TGTGCCAGCAGCTTAGTTTCTGGCCCTCAGGAGCAGTACTTC

V: TRBV15
D: NA
size: NA
J: TRBJ2-7
CDR3: CATSSNHQRYEQYF
DNA: TGTGCCACCAGCAGTAACCACCAACGGTACGAGCAGTACTTC

V: TRBV6-5
D: NA
size: NA
J: TRBJ2-7
CDR3: CASSTAGLYEQYF
DNA: TGTGCCAGCAGTACGGCGGGGCTCTACGAGCAGTACTTC

V: TRBV13
D: NA
size: NA
J: TRBJ2-5
CDR3: CASSGGLGETQYF
DNA: TGTGCCAGCAGCGGAGGGCTAGGCGAGACCCAGTACTTC

V: TRBV4-2
D: TRBD2
size: NA
J: TRBJ2-1
CDR3: CASSQARGGLSSYNEQFF
DNA: TGTGCCAGCAGCCAAGCGCGGGGGGGTTTGAGCTCCTACAATGAGCAGTTCTTC

V: TRBV28
D: TRBD2
size: few
J: TRBJ2-1
CDR3: CASSLNSGRAYEQFF
DNA: TGTGCCAGCAGTTTAAATAGCGGGAGGGCCTATGAGCAGTTCTTC

V: TRBV28
D: NA
size: few
J: TRBJ1-5
CDR3: CASSGRTKPQHF
DNA: TGTGCCAGCAGTGGACGGACAAAACCCCAGCATTTT

V: TRBV28
D: TRBD1
size: NA
J: TRBJ1-5
CDR3: CASSLGQGRNQPQHF
DNA: TGTGCCAGCAGTTTAGGACAGGGACGAAATCAGCCCCAGCATTTT

V: TRBV2
D: NA
size: few
J: TRBJ1-1
CDR3: CASSEQGNEITEAFF
DNA: TGTGCCAGCAGTGAACAGGGGAATGAGATCACTGAAGCTTTCTTT

V: TRBV6-4
D: TRBD1
size: NA
J: TRBJ1-5
CDR3: CASSGGQGGSYSNQPQHF
DNA: TGTGCCAGCAGTGGGGGACAGGGAGGGTCGTACAGCAATCAGCCCCAGCATTTT

V: TRBV5-1
D: NA
size: NA
J: TRBJ2-1
CDR3: CASSLGDRFYYNEQFF
DNA: TGCGCCAGCAGCTTGGGAGACAGATTTTACTACAATGAGCAGTTCTTC

V: TRBV5-6
D: NA
size: NA
J: TRBJ1-2
CDR3: CASSLGGPSSYGYTF
DNA: TGTGCCAGCAGCCTCGGAGGACCGTCTTCCTACGGCTACACCTTC

V: TRBV18
D: TRBD2
size: NA
J: TRBJ2-3
CDR3: CASSHPGTSGGRSVDTQYF
DNA: TGTGCCAGCTCCCACCCTGGGACTAGCGGGGGACGGTCGGTTGATACGCAGTATTTT

V: TRBV6-1
D: TRBD2
size: NA
J: TRBJ2-1
CDR3: CASSVVAGVGNEQFF
DNA: TGTGCCAGCAGTGTTGTAGCGGGAGTCGGCAATGAGCAGTTCTTC

V: TRBV7-9
D: TRBD2
size: NA
J: TRBJ2-3
CDR3: CASSPWTSGRAADTQYF
DNA: TGTGCCAGCAGCCCCTGGACTAGCGGGAGGGCCGCAGATACGCAGTATTTT

V: TRBV6-1
D: NA
size: NA
J: TRBJ1-3
CDR3: CASSEGRPTGNTIYF
DNA: TGTGCCAGCAGTGAGGGCAGGCCAACTGGAAACACCATATATTTT